Each of the 17 T cell receptor beta chains below was sequenced from the same sample in a study of Ad26.COV2.S vaccination and SARS-CoV-2 variants. Treatment reported: around 19 received Ad26.COV2.S at low or high dose, single or two shots; about 5 received placebo; per-sample allocation not given. Collection of samples fell on day 63 after the first vaccine or placebo injection. Some clones are missing from TCRdb's copy, which holds only in-frame ones; the method was immunoSEQ multiplex PCR. The table has a few hundred thousand clones, 90% seen once; the top ten hold approximately 5%. The source was peripheral blood, collected in a trial of Ad26.COV2.S vaccine versus placebo. These receptor sequences come from a person aged 18-65 years who received the Ad26.COV2.S COVID-19 vaccine or a placebo.

This chain joins TRBV5-1 and TRBJ1-1; TRBD1 matches at 8 bases. Germline values: CDR1 SGHRS, CDR2 YFSETQ. V shed 4 bases, J shed 5 bases, and the junction held 7 bases outside the gene matches. The CDR3 has 14 amino acids. CDR3 bases: TGCGCCAGCAGCAGGACAGGGTGGGAGACTGAAGCTTTCTTT. This encodes CASSRTGWETEAFF.

The chain is built from TRBV5-5 and TRBJ1-2; D gene uncertain. V was trimmed by 5 bases and J by 14 bases, leaving 22 bases between them. Germline CDR1 SGHKS, CDR2 YYEKEE (reference sequence). The CDR3 sequence is 13 residues long. The CDR3 DNA is TGTGCCAGCAGACAAACCTACAGTTTCGCCGAAACCTTC. Its translation: CASRQTYSFAETF.

This clone came up a few times. The chain joins TRBV10-1 to TRBJ2-3; possible D gene TRBD2, 5 bases. The CDR3 runs 13 residues. Trimming pared 7 bases from V and 2 bases from J, leaving 10 bases between. Looked up from germline, CDR1 is WNHNN and CDR2 is SYGVQD (reference sequence). The CDR3 spells CASTAVLTDTQYF. The CDR3 DNA follows: TGCGCCAGCACAGCGGTACTCACAGATACGCAGTATTTT.

The CDR3 here is CASSPGGQEQYF. DNA of the CDR3: TGTGCCAGCAGCCCGGGCGGACAGGAGCAGTACTTC. The J gene is TRBJ2-7, the V gene TRBV6-5; D may be TRBD1 (6 bases). Germline CDR1 reads MNHEY; CDR2 reads SVGAGI. The V and J ends lost 6 bases and 7 bases respectively, with 13 bases between them. The CDR3 consists of 12 residues.

The V and J genes are TRBV9 and TRBJ2-2; either TRBD1 or TRBD2 may fit D (5 bases each). Germline V lookup: CDR1 SGDLS, CDR2 YYNGEE. This CDR3 has 13 amino acids. Trimming cost V 3 bases and J 15 bases, with 18 bases left between them. The chain's CDR3 is CASSGETEKKMFF. CDR3 bases: TGTGCCAGCAGCGGGGAGACAGAAAAGAAGATGTTTTTT.

The table lists this clone with a few counts. V is TRBV10-3 and J is TRBJ1-5, with D perhaps matching TRBD1 (5 bases). The CDR3 runs 13 residues. The germline CDR1 and CDR2 sequences are ENHRY and SYGVKD. V gave up 4 bases and J gave up 7 bases, with 11 bases separating them. The CDR3 region is CAISGTSPQPQHF. CDR3 in DNA: TGTGCCATCAGTGGGACATCCCCGCAGCCCCAGCATTTT.

The CDR3 DNA reads TGTGCCAGCAGCCAAGCAGGGAAGGACAGTCGTGATGGCTACACCTTC. Its protein is CASSQAGKDSRDGYTF. This rearrangement joins TRBV3-1 (or the pseudogene TRBV3-2) to TRBJ1-2, with D perhaps TRBD1 (6 bases). V dropped 1 base and J dropped 6 bases, with 18 bases sitting between them. The CDR3 totals 16 residues. Germline-derived CDR1 and CDR2 are LGHDT and YNNKEL (reference sequence).

This sequence joins TRBV6-5 and TRBJ1-5; D unclear. Germline V CDR1 and CDR2: MNHEY, SVGAGI. Trimming removed 10 bases from V and 9 bases from J, with 16 bases in between. CDR3 length: 12 residues. DNA of the CDR3: TGTGCCACCCTCAATTTGTGGGCGCCCCAGCATTTT. The encoded protein is CATLNLWAPQHF.

The rearrangement joins TRBV7-9 to TRBJ2-4, with D possibly TRBD1 on 6 matching bases. Germline V gene data show CDR1 as SEHNR and CDR2 as FQNEAQ (reference sequence). The CDR3 has 16 amino acids. Trimming pared 6 bases from V and 3 bases from J, leaving 18 bases between. The CDR3 region has the DNA TGTGCCAGCAGTTCAAGCCCCTCGGACAGCAAAAACATTCAGTACTTC. This codes for CASSSSPSDSKNIQYF. The full variable domain, in which reference TRBV7-9 and TRBJ2-4 provide the parts outside the CDR3, is DTGVSQNPRHKITKRGQNVTFRCDPISEHNRLYWYRQTLGQGPEFLTYFQNEAQLEKSRLLSDRFSAERPKGSFSTLEIQRTEQGDSAMYLCASSSSPSDSKNIQYFGAGTRLSVL.

This sequence joins TRBV30 and TRBJ2-7; TRBD2 aligns across 13 bases. V lost 2 bases to trimming and J lost 0 bases; unmatched junction nucleotides: 7. CDR3 length: 17 residues. Per the germline V gene, CDR1 is GTSNPN and CDR2 is SVGIG (reference sequence). CDR3 protein: CAWSRTSGGGSSYEQYV. DNA of the CDR3: TGTGCCTGGAGTCGGACTAGCGGGGGAGGAAGCTCCTACGAGCAGTACGTC.

In DNA form, the CDR3 reads TGTGCCAGCAGCTTAACCCCGGGGCTTACTGAAGCTTTCTTT. This translates into CASSLTPGLTEAFF. The V gene is TRBV7-3, the J gene TRBJ1-1; maybe TRBD1 (5 bases). V was trimmed by 0 bases and J by 5 bases, leaving 10 bases between them. Looked up from germline, CDR1 is SGHTA and CDR2 is FQGTGA. The CDR3 consists of 14 residues. The whole variable domain, filled in from reference TRBV7-3 and TRBJ1-1, reads GAGVSQTPSNKVTEKGKYVELRCDPISGHTALYWYRQSLGQGPEFLIYFQGTGAADDSGLPNDRFFAVRPEGSVSTLKIQRTERGDSAVYLCASSLTPGLTEAFFGQGTRLTVV.

This clone was counted between two and nine times. The chain links TRBV7-9 to TRBJ1-1; tentatively, D is TRBD1 (5 bases). The CDR3 totals 14 residues. The germline CDR1 and CDR2 sequences are SEHNR and FQNEAQ (reference sequence). The V gene lost 5 bases and the J gene lost 0 bases, with 10 bases spanning the gap. The DNA of the CDR3 is TGTGCCAGCAGCCAACAGGTAATGAACACTGAAGCTTTCTTT. This gives the protein CASSQQVMNTEAFF.

V and J are TRBV7-2 and TRBJ2-1, with D uncertain. Trimming stripped 5 bases from V and 8 bases from J, with 10 bases between. Per the germline V gene, CDR1 is SGHTA and CDR2 is FQGNSA. CDR3 length equals 12 residues. This CDR3 is CASSSAFDEQFF. The CDR3 DNA sequence: TGTGCCAGCAGCAGCGCTTTCGATGAGCAGTTCTTC.

This chain links TRBV5-4 with TRBJ2-5, with D maybe TRBD2 (5 bases). Trimming removed 4 bases from V and 5 bases from J, with 18 bases in between. CDR3 length: 15 residues. Germline V gene data show CDR1 as SGHNT and CDR2 as YYREEE (reference sequence). The CDR3 sequence is CASSVERGSMETQYF. The CDR3 DNA is TGTGCCAGCAGCGTGGAGCGTGGGAGCATGGAGACCCAGTACTTC.

This chain links TRBV7-2 with TRBJ2-2, with D perhaps TRBD1 (6 bases). The germline V and J ends were trimmed by 5 bases and 8 bases, with 12 bases remaining between them. The CDR3 contains 13 residues. Germline lookup yields CDR1 SGHTA and CDR2 FQGNSA. DNA of the CDR3: TGTGCCAGCAGCCTCACGGACAGAGGGGAGCTGTTTTTT. Protein product: CASSLTDRGELFF. The complete variable domain, with remaining parts taken from reference TRBV7-2 and TRBJ2-2, reads GAGVSQSPSNKVTEKGKDVELRCDPISGHTALYWYRQSLGQGLEFLIYFQGNSAPDKSGLPSDRFSAERTGGSVSTLTIQRTQQEDSAVYLCASSLTDRGELFFGEGSRLTVL.

The V and J genes are TRBV6-5 and TRBJ2-1; 7 bases map to TRBD1. V lost 7 bases to trimming and J lost 7 bases; unmatched junction nucleotides: 10. Germline CDR1 is MNHEY and CDR2 is SVGAGI. This CDR3 contains 14 residues. The CDR3 bases are TGTGCCAGCAATAGACAGGGCTTGGCGAATGAGCAGTTCTTC. This translates into CASNRQGLANEQFF.

Regarding this clone: Other DNA variants within this sample encode the same CDR3. V is TRBV19 and J is TRBJ2-3, with unresolved D. The CDR3 length is 12 residues. V lost 5 bases, J lost 0 bases, and 3 bases lay in between. CDR1 LNHDA and CDR2 SQIVND come from the germline V gene (reference sequence). The CDR3 nucleotides are TGTGCCAGTAGTCCCAGCACAGATACGCAGTATTTT. As protein: CASSPSTDTQYF.